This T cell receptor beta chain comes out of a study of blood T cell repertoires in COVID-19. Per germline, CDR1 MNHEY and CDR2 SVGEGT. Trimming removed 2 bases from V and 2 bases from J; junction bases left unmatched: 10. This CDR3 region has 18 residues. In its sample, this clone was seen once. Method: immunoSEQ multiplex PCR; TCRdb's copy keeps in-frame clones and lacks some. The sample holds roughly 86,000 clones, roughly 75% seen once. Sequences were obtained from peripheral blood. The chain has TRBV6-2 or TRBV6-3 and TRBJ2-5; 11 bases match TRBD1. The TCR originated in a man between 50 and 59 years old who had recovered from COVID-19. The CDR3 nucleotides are TGTGCCAGCAGTTACCGGAACTCCCGGGACAGGGGGCAAGAGACCCAGTACTTC. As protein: CASSYRNSRDRGQETQYF.